The next 21 T cell receptor beta chains were all read from a single sample in a study of blood T cells in healthy people across ages. A second PCR of roughly 6 to 12 cycles used a sample-barcoded 5' primer and a J-beta primer mix. TCRdb processed the 5' RACE reads anew with MiXCR; each CDR3 protein has one entry. The table includes hundreds of thousands of distinct CDR3 sequences, about 36% detected once. Sequencing was done on a sample of blood. Receptors originate from a young man in good health.

The rearrangement links TRBV24-1 to TRBJ2-1; 12 positions match TRBD2. The CDR3 is made up of 17 amino acids. The germline V gene encodes CDR1 KGHDR and CDR2 SFDVKD. V lost 7 bases and J lost 1; bases outside the gene matches: 7. CDR3 coding DNA: TGTGCCACCAGCCCGACTAGCGGGGGTTTGTCCTACAATGAGCAGTTCTTC. This codes for CATSPTSGGLSYNEQFF.

This clonotype was recorded a few times. This sequence joins TRBV15 and TRBJ1-1; D uncertain. The CDR3 loop spans 14 amino acids. Trimming shortened V by 1 base and J by 3 bases, and 9 bases separated the two germline ends. Germline CDR1 is LNHNV and CDR2 is YYDKDF (reference sequence). CDR3 residues: CATSRASGYTEAFF. In DNA form, the CDR3 reads TGTGCCACCAGCAGAGCTTCAGGATACACTGAAGCTTTCTTT.

On this clonotype itself: A read error may produce the germline difference seen at one junction end. The chain has TRBV29-1 and TRBJ1-3; a possible D gene is TRBD1 (6 bases). CDR1 and CDR2 (germline): SQVTM, ANQGSEA. This CDR3 has 15 amino acids. DNA of the CDR3: TGCAGCGTGGTACGGGGGGCAAGCTCTGGAAACACCACATATTTT. Translating gives CSVVRGASSGNTTYF. The variable domain in full, with the rest retrieved from reference TRBV29-1 and TRBJ1-3, is SAVISQKPSRDICQRGTSLTIQCQVDSQVTMMFWYRQQPGQSLTLIATANQGSEATYESGFVIDKFPISRPNLTFSTLTVSNMSPEDSSIYLCSVVRGASSGNTTYFGEGSWLTVV.

This clonotype was seen at least ten times. V is TRBV7-9 and J is TRBJ2-1; D gene ambiguous. This CDR3 is built from 10 residues. From germline, CDR1 is SEHNR and CDR2 FQNEAQ (reference sequence). The V gene lost 5 bases and the J gene lost 11 bases, with 7 bases spanning the gap. The CDR3 protein is CASSHRQQFF. The DNA of the CDR3 is TGTGCCAGCAGCCATCGACAGCAGTTCTTC.

The chain joins TRBV7-3 to TRBJ1-2, with 9 bases lining up with TRBD1. Germline CDR1 is SGHTA and CDR2 is FQGTGA. The CDR3 has 16 residues. Trimming cost V 2 bases and J 8 bases; bases outside gene matches: 12. This CDR3 is CASSLVQGASPDGYTF. CDR3 in DNA: TGTGCCAGCAGCTTAGTACAGGGGGCGTCCCCGGACGGCTACACCTTC. Full variable domain (missing parts from reference TRBV7-3 and TRBJ1-2): GAGVSQTPSNKVTEKGKYVELRCDPISGHTALYWYRQSLGQGPEFLIYFQGTGAADDSGLPNDRFFAVRPEGSVSTLKIQRTERGDSAVYLCASSLVQGASPDGYTFGSGTRLTVV.

The chain has TRBV7-9 and TRBJ1-1; 10 nucleotides agree with TRBD1. CDR1 SEHNR and CDR2 FQNEAQ come from the germline V gene (reference sequence). This CDR3 spans 15 amino acids. Trimming cost V 2 bases and J 5 bases; bases outside gene matches: 5. CDR3 coding DNA: TGTGCCAGCAGCTTACCCGGGACAGGGGATACTGAAGCTTTCTTT. Amino acids: CASSLPGTGDTEAFF. Filled out from reference TRBV7-9 and TRBJ1-1, the complete variable domain reads DTGVSQNPRHKITKRGQNVTFRCDPISEHNRLYWYRQTLGQGPEFLTYFQNEAQLEKSRLLSDRFSAERPKGSFSTLEIQRTEQGDSAMYLCASSLPGTGDTEAFFGQGTRLTVV.

This clonotype was picked up many times. V is TRBV14 and J is TRBJ2-3; weak D call: TRBD1 (7 bases). This CDR3 spans 13 amino acids. Trimming stripped 3 bases from V and 7 bases from J, with 11 bases between. The germline V gene has CDR1 SGHDN and CDR2 FVKESK. The CDR3, as DNA: TGTGCCAGCAGCCAGGCGGGACAGAATACGCAGTATTTT. Translated: CASSQAGQNTQYF.

This rearrangement joins TRBV7-3 to TRBJ2-3, with D maybe TRBD1 (5 bases). V was clipped by 2 bases and J by 7 bases, with 10 bases between them. The CDR3 spans 13 residues. From germline, CDR1 is SGHTA and CDR2 FQGTGA. The CDR3 bases are TGTGCCAGCAGCTTAGAAGGGGTGAATACGCAGTATTTT. It encodes CASSLEGVNTQYF.

This chain uses TRBV14 with TRBJ1-1; TRBD1 agrees at 9 bases. After removal of 4 bases from V and 1 base from J, the junction contained 4 bases not matched to a gene. This CDR3 has 15 residues. The germline V gene has CDR1 SGHDN and CDR2 FVKESK. DNA for the CDR3: TGTGCCAGCAGCCCCTTGGGACAGGGGAACACTGAAGCTTTCTTT. It codes for CASSPLGQGNTEAFF.

The chain uses TRBV27 and TRBJ1-1; no firm D call. From germline, CDR1 is MNHEY and CDR2 SMNVEV (reference sequence). The germline V and J ends were trimmed by 2 bases and 8 bases, with 15 bases remaining between them. The CDR3 has 14 amino acids. This chain's CDR3 is CASSLTREGGEAFF. DNA of the CDR3: TGTGCCAGCAGTTTAACCCGGGAAGGTGGGGAAGCTTTCTTT.

The rearrangement links TRBV20-1 to TRBJ2-5, with TRBD2 identical over 9 bases. The CDR3 covers 13 residues. Per germline, CDR1 DFQATT and CDR2 SNEGSKA (reference sequence). Trimming took 4 bases from V and 2 from J; bases not matched to a gene: 2. The CDR3: CSAKAGGQETQYF. The DNA for the CDR3 is TGCAGTGCTAAAGCGGGGGGACAAGAGACCCAGTACTTC.

This clonotype turned up a few times. The V gene is TRBV21-1, the J gene TRBJ2-7; TRBD2 is taken as the D call from the table, unchecked against the DNA. TRBV21-1 is annotated as a pseudogene. The CDR3 runs 18 residues. CDR3 in DNA: TGTGCCAGCAGCAAAGGAGTGACTAGCGGGGGAAGCTCCTACGAGCAGTACTTC. Amino acids: CASSKGVTSGGSSYEQYF.

The V and J genes are TRBV11-3 and TRBJ2-1, with D perhaps matching TRBD1 (6 bases). The V and J ends lost 4 bases and 5 bases respectively, with 12 bases between them. The germline gives CDR1 SGHNT, CDR2 YENEEA. The CDR3 runs to 14 residues. In nucleotides, the CDR3 is TGTGCCAGCAGCTCACCGGGACAAAACAATGAGCAGTTCTTC. As protein: CASSSPGQNNEQFF. Supplemented by reference TRBV11-3 and TRBJ2-1, the full variable domain reads EAGVVQSPRYKIIEKKQPVAFWCNPISGHNTLYWYLQNLGQGPELLIRYENEEAVDDSQLPKDRFSAERLKGVDSTLKIQPAELGDSAVYLCASSSPGQNNEQFFGPGTRLTVL.

The CDR3 loop is CSARGLLRGEDTDTQYF. In DNA form, the CDR3 reads TGCAGTGCTAGAGGTCTCTTGCGGGGGGAAGACACAGATACGCAGTATTTT. The chain carries TRBV20-1 and TRBJ2-3; 8 bases are a match to TRBD2. J was trimmed by 2 bases and V by 1 base; bases with no gene match: 11. CDR3 length: 17 amino acids. Per germline, CDR1 DFQATT and CDR2 SNEGSKA (reference sequence).

This clonotype was counted at least ten times. The chain couples TRBV29-1 to TRBJ1-2; 8 bases match TRBD1. With 7 bases clipped from V and 7 bases from J, the junction kept 11 bases outside the gene matches. CDR3 length: 13 residues. Germline assignment: CDR1 SQVTM and CDR2 ANQGSEA. The CDR3 nucleotides are TGCAGCGGGGCGGAGAGGACAGGGACTGGCTACACCTTC. Amino acid sequence: CSGAERTGTGYTF.

This clonotype has only a few counts. V usage is TRBV25-1 and J usage is TRBJ1-4; D not resolved. Trimming shortened V by 4 bases and J by 1 base, and 7 bases separated the two germline ends. Per the germline V gene, CDR1 is MGHDK and CDR2 is SYGVNS. The CDR3 is 14 residues long. The CDR3 spells CASSVSQTNEKLFF. The CDR3, as DNA: TGTGCCAGCAGTGTCTCCCAAACTAATGAAAAACTGTTTTTT.

This sequence joins TRBV5-5 and TRBJ1-1; tentative D call: TRBD1 (5 bases). The CDR3 is 15 residues long. Germline CDR1 SGHKS, CDR2 YYEKEE (reference sequence). Trimming stripped 6 bases from V and 1 base from J, with 16 bases between. CDR3 loop: CASTLHRQTNTEAFF. Written as DNA, the CDR3 is TGTGCCAGCACCCTCCATCGACAGACGAACACTGAAGCTTTCTTT.

The V call is TRBV6-2 or TRBV6-3, the J call TRBJ2-3; tentatively, D is TRBD1 or TRBD2 (5 bases each). V was trimmed by 5 bases and J by 4 bases, leaving 13 bases between them. The CDR3 totals 14 residues. Germline CDR1 and CDR2: MNHEY and SVGEGT. The CDR3 DNA reads as TGTGCCAGCAGTCTGGGGGAAGCCCCAGATACGCAGTATTTT. It codes for CASSLGEAPDTQYF.

There are many counts of this clonotype. The gene calls are TRBV11-2 and TRBJ2-7; perhaps TRBD1 as D (5 bases). The CDR3 has 14 amino acids. The germline V gene has CDR1 SGHAT and CDR2 FQNNGV. Trimming stripped 5 bases from V and 3 bases from J, with 14 bases between. The CDR3: CASSRMTVNYEQYF. CDR3 coding DNA: TGTGCCAGCAGCCGGATGACAGTGAACTACGAGCAGTACTTC.

The chain links TRBV4-1 to TRBJ2-1; possibly TRBD2 for D (5 bases). CDR3 length equals 14 residues. CDR1 is MGHRA, CDR2 YSYEKL, per germline. With 0 bases removed from V and 9 bases from J, the gap between germline ends came to 12 bases. CDR3 in DNA: TGCGCCAGCAGCCAAGATTGGGGAGCTGCTGAGCAGTTCTTC. Translated: CASSQDWGAAEQFF.

A single count supports this clonotype. The chain has TRBV12-3 or TRBV12-4 and TRBJ1-5; a possible D gene is TRBD1 (5 bases). Trimming shortened V by 7 bases and J by 1 base, and 11 bases separated the two germline ends. CDR3 length equals 14 residues. Here the CDR3 reads CASNNPGSNQPQHF. The CDR3 DNA reads as TGTGCCAGCAACAATCCAGGGAGCAATCAGCCCCAGCATTTT.